This entry lists 22 T cell receptor beta chains sequenced from one sample in a study of cytomegalovirus exposure and HLA in healthy donors. Both 60 Vbeta primers and 13 Jbeta primers went into the PCR. The data were produced by immunoSEQ multiplex PCR, yet TCRdb's version contains in-frame clones alone and is incomplete. Counted here are more than 200,000 clones, approximately 87% occurring once; the ten biggest clones make up 1% to 1.5%. Sequenced sample: PBMCs. These receptor sequences come from a human donor in good health.

This clone appeared a few times. The chain recombines TRBV6-1 with TRBJ2-6; no reliable D call. Trimming took 5 bases from V and 1 from J, leaving 6 bases between them. This CDR3 has 14 residues. Germline CDR1 and CDR2: MNHNS and SASEGT. The CDR3 protein is CASSTTSGANVLTF. The CDR3 DNA follows: TGTGCCAGCAGTACGACTTCTGGGGCCAACGTCCTGACTTTC.

The chain has TRBV4-1 and TRBJ2-7, with 10 positions matching TRBD1. The CDR3 is made up of 15 amino acids. Germline V gene data show CDR1 as MGHRA and CDR2 as YSYEKL. V lost 1 base to trimming and J lost 3 bases; unmatched junction nucleotides: 3. CDR3 nucleotides: TGCGCCAGCAGCCAAGGGGGACAGGGGTTCTACGAGCAGTACTTC. Translating it yields CASSQGGQGFYEQYF.

This clone was found once. The chain has TRBV19 and TRBJ1-2; 10 bases map to TRBD1. CDR1 is LNHDA, CDR2 SQIVND, per germline (reference sequence). The V gene end was trimmed by 6 bases and the J gene end by 4 bases; junction bases not matched to a gene: 5. This CDR3 region has 14 residues. CDR3 sequence: CASSLDRGIYGYTF. CDR3 DNA sequence: TGTGCCAGTAGCCTGGACAGGGGGATCTATGGCTACACCTTC.

The chain uses TRBV5-1 and TRBJ2-3; TRBD2 is a possible D gene (5 bases). The CDR3 length is 15 residues. Germline CDR1 is SGHRS and CDR2 is YFSETQ. Between the trimmed V and J ends, which lost 0 bases and 1 base, there was a span of 9 bases. This CDR3 is CASSLAGFGTDTQYF. Written as DNA, the CDR3 is TGCGCCAGCAGCTTGGCGGGGTTCGGCACAGATACGCAGTATTTT.

The rearrangement joins TRBV7-9 to TRBJ2-7; D possibly corresponds to TRBD1 (5 bases). The germline CDR1 and CDR2 sequences are SEHNR and FQNEAQ (reference sequence). The CDR3 has 15 amino acids. Trimming cost V 3 bases and J 4 bases, with 16 bases left between them. The CDR3 here is CASSFVEDPGYEQYF. The DNA of the CDR3 is TGTGCCAGCAGCTTTGTCGAGGACCCAGGGTACGAGCAGTACTTC.

The V and J genes are TRBV7-2 and TRBJ2-5; possibly TRBD1 for D (5 bases). Germline V gene lookup returns CDR1 SGHTA and CDR2 FQGNSA. Trimming cost V 1 base and J 5 bases, with 14 bases left between them. This CDR3 has 15 residues. The CDR3 here is CASSLGTSRVETQYF. The CDR3 DNA follows: TGTGCCAGCAGCTTAGGAACGTCCAGGGTTGAGACCCAGTACTTC.

This clone was detected only a few times. The rearrangement uses TRBV27 and TRBJ2-2; 7 bases fit TRBD1. Germline CDR1 MNHEY, CDR2 SMNVEV (reference sequence). This CDR3 is built from 14 residues. Germline trimming cut 9 bases from V and 0 bases from J; bases unmatched to any gene: 4. CDR3: CASTGTANTGELFF. CDR3 coding DNA: TGTGCCAGTACCGGGACAGCGAACACCGGGGAGCTGTTTTTT.

This chain connects TRBV7-2 to TRBJ2-7; D is ambiguous. The ends were cut back, 1 base at V and 4 bases at J, with 11 bases in the middle. CDR3 size: 14 residues. Per the germline V gene, CDR1 is SGHTA and CDR2 is FQGNSA. The DNA for the CDR3 is TGTGCCAGCAGCTTAGTTGCGGCAGCATACGAGCAGTACTTC. Protein product: CASSLVAAAYEQYF.

The rearrangement links TRBV28 to TRBJ2-1; 9 nucleotides match TRBD2. Germline CDR1 is MDHEN and CDR2 is SYDVKM. The J segment lost 0 bases and the V segment lost 4 bases, leaving 4 bases of the junction unmatched. The CDR3 covers 16 residues. The CDR3 DNA is TGTGCCAGCAGTTCATATAGCGGGAGCTCCTACAATGAGCAGTTCTTC. This sequence encodes CASSSYSGSSYNEQFF.

The chain recombines TRBV10-3 with TRBJ1-1, with 9 positions matching TRBD1. J gave up 6 bases and V 8 bases, and 7 bases lay outside the gene matches. Germline loops: CDR1 ENHRY, CDR2 SYGVKD. The CDR3 is made up of 13 amino acids. In DNA, the CDR3 is TGTGCCATCCGGGACAGGGATCACCCTGAAGCTTTCTTT. Amino acid sequence: CAIRDRDHPEAFF.

The V and J genes are TRBV14 and TRBJ2-7; D is unclear. The CDR3 covers 13 residues. The germline gives CDR1 SGHDN, CDR2 FVKESK. Deletions cut 1 base from V and 2 bases from J, with 6 bases between. Here the CDR3 reads CASSQVRTYEQYF. The CDR3 nucleotides are TGTGCCAGCAGCCAAGTTAGAACCTACGAGCAGTACTTC. The whole variable domain, remainder taken from reference TRBV14 and TRBJ2-7, is EAGVTQFPSHSVIEKGQTVTLRCDPISGHDNLYWYRRVMGKEIKFLLHFVKESKQDESGMPNNRFLAERTGGTYSTLKVQPAELEDSGVYFCASSQVRTYEQYFGPGTRLTVT.

This clone was seen once. The rearrangement joins TRBV7-9 to TRBJ2-5; 8 bases align to TRBD1. The CDR3 runs 11 residues. Per the germline V gene, CDR1 is SEHNR and CDR2 is FQNEAQ (reference sequence). V was clipped by 11 bases and J by 7 bases; unmatched bases: 6. This CDR3 reads CAGKQGGTQYF. In nucleotides, the CDR3 is TGTGCCGGAAAACAGGGGGGGACCCAGTACTTC.

The chain couples TRBV11-2 to TRBJ2-1; 7 bases are shared with TRBD1. This CDR3 has 16 amino acids. V was clipped by 2 bases and J by 7 bases; unmatched bases: 11. CDR1 is SGHAT, CDR2 FQNNGV, per germline. Here the CDR3 reads CASSLSIGQGVNEQFF. In DNA, the CDR3 is TGTGCCAGCAGCTTATCGATTGGGCAGGGGGTAAATGAGCAGTTCTTC.

The chain is built from TRBV29-1 and TRBJ2-7; D might be TRBD1 (5 bases). This CDR3 is 13 amino acids long. The germline V and J ends were trimmed by 6 bases and 4 bases, with 16 bases remaining between them. From germline, CDR1 is SQVTM and CDR2 ANQGSEA. The CDR3 loop reads CSVAYQQGYEQYF. The DNA of the CDR3 is TGCAGCGTCGCCTACCAGCAGGGTTACGAGCAGTACTTC.

The gene calls are TRBV4-1 and TRBJ2-1; TRBD2 matches at 9 bases. This CDR3 has 19 residues. Germline assignment: CDR1 MGHRA and CDR2 YSYEKL. V dropped 3 bases and J dropped 1; count of bases not matched to a gene: 13. The CDR3 sequence is CASSHTTGGRARSYNEQFF. The CDR3, as DNA: TGCGCCAGCAGCCATACGACTGGCGGGAGGGCCCGTTCCTACAATGAGCAGTTCTTC.

This clone was detected only once. The CDR3 sequence is CATSGVPGTSNEQFF. CDR3 DNA sequence: TGTGCCACCAGCGGGGTACCCGGGACTAGCAATGAGCAGTTCTTC. V usage is TRBV15 and J usage is TRBJ2-1, with 8 bases lining up with TRBD2. The CDR3 spans 15 residues. The V segment lost 5 bases and the J segment 6 bases; nucleotides outside the gene matches: 9. Germline CDR1 reads LNHNV; CDR2 reads YYDKDF (reference sequence).

The chain combines TRBV27 with TRBJ2-1; 8 bases match TRBD1. CDR1 and CDR2 (germline): MNHEY, SMNVEV (reference sequence). This CDR3 spans 15 amino acids. The J segment lost 4 bases and the V segment lost 3 bases, leaving 5 bases of the junction unmatched. CDR3 DNA: TGTGCCAGCAGTTTTCCGGGACAGGATTACAATGAGCAGTTCTTC. It is translated as CASSFPGQDYNEQFF.

This clone was observed a handful of times. The gene calls are TRBV4-1 and TRBJ1-3; 9 nucleotides agree with TRBD1. V shed 3 bases, J shed 4 bases, and the junction held 4 bases outside the gene matches. This CDR3 spans 15 amino acids. CDR1 is MGHRA and CDR2 is YSYEKL in the germline V gene. CDR3 in amino acids: CASSQDRGEGNTIYF. CDR3 DNA sequence: TGCGCCAGCAGCCAGGACAGGGGTGAAGGAAACACCATATATTTT.

This clone was detected once. This chain connects TRBV5-1 to TRBJ1-1; D is possibly TRBD1 (5 bases). Trimming cost V 0 bases and J 6 bases, with 12 bases left between them. CDR1 and CDR2 from the germline V gene are SGHRS and YFSETQ. CDR3 length: 14 residues. As DNA, the CDR3 is TGCGCCAGCAGCTTGGCCGGGGGTGGACCTGAAGCTTTCTTT. It yields the protein CASSLAGGGPEAFF.

This clone has only a few counts. The chain couples TRBV7-3 to TRBJ2-2, with TRBD1 matching 7 bases. From germline, CDR1 is SGHTA and CDR2 FQGTGA. The V segment lost 6 bases and the J segment 4 bases; nucleotides outside the gene matches: 14. The CDR3 contains 17 residues. The CDR3 DNA is TGTGCCAGCAGGGGCCTCTACAGGGGCTGGAGCACCGGGGAGCTGTTTTTT. As protein: CASRGLYRGWSTGELFF.

This chain joins TRBV27 and TRBJ2-3; tentatively, D is TRBD2 (5 bases). Germline lookup yields CDR1 MNHEY and CDR2 SMNVEV (reference sequence). Trimming took off 7 bases at V and 7 bases at J, with 15 bases between the two ends. This CDR3 is built from 13 residues. The CDR3: CASKHPEGNTQYF. CDR3 coding DNA: TGTGCCAGCAAACATCCCGAGGGAAATACGCAGTATTTT.

J is TRBJ2-5 and V is TRBV5-1; weak D call: TRBD2 (6 bases). The CDR3 totals 14 residues. Looked up from germline, CDR1 is SGHRS and CDR2 is YFSETQ. Trimming took off 6 bases at V and 1 base at J, with 13 bases between the two ends. CDR3 region: CASTIPGGQETQYF. CDR3 in DNA: TGCGCCAGCACCATTCCCGGGGGCCAAGAGACCCAGTACTTC.